This T cell receptor beta chain was sequenced in a study of CD8 T cells in Susac syndrome. The overall study: Patients with Susac syndrome, at blood draw, were therapy-naive, on corticosteroids, or on intravenous immunoglobulin alone.

Per germline, CDR1 SQVTM and CDR2 ANQGSEA. The length of the CDR3 is 13 residues. V lost 6 bases and J lost 0, with 12 bases in between. Reverse transcription of about 0.45 to 1 ug RNA was carried out with random hexamers. TCRdb passed the immunoSEQ multiplex PCR reads through MiXCR, listing each CDR3 protein once. The table records some 150,000 distinct CDR3 sequences, about 95% of them present only once. From blood CD8+ and CD4+ T cells, TCR beta sequences were generated. Negative magnetic isolation gave CD8+ and CD4+ cells; FACS enriched CD8+ TEMRA. The chain joins TRBV29-1 to TRBJ2-7; D may be TRBD1 (6 bases). Sequenced sample: CD4+ T cells from PBMCs. The receptor was isolated from a human donor with Susac syndrome. The CDR3 here is CSVQGVISYEQYF. CDR3 bases: TGCAGCGTACAGGGCGTCATCTCCTACGAGCAGTACTTC.